The next 10 T cell receptor beta chains were all read from a single sample in a study of technical replicates of blood from several donors. The repertoire was sequenced with immunoSEQ multiplex PCR; TCRdb's copy has only in-frame clones and lacks some. The sample has approximately 52,000 clones; around 84% are singletons. Sample: PBMCs. The receptors here all came from a human donor in good health. Some clones in this sample may be carry-over from other donors' samples.

The rearrangement links TRBV28 to TRBJ2-1; D remains unclear. There are 17 residues in the CDR3. CDR1 MDHEN and CDR2 SYDVKM come from the germline V gene. V was trimmed by 7 bases and J by 0 bases, leaving 19 bases between them. The CDR3 sequence: CASTSYSGTSSYNEQFF. CDR3 nucleotides: TGTGCCAGCACCAGCTACTCAGGCACCAGCTCCTACAATGAGCAGTTCTTC. Full variable domain (remainder filled in from reference TRBV28 and TRBJ2-1): DVKVTQSSRYLVKRTGEKVFLECVQDMDHENMFWYRQDPGLGLRLIYFSYDVKMKEKGDIPEGYSVSREKKERFSLILESASTNQTSMYLCASTSYSGTSSYNEQFFGPGTRLTVL.

This clone was recorded only once. The gene calls are TRBV5-1 and TRBJ1-1, with no clear D. Germline CDR1 reads SGHRS; CDR2 reads YFSETQ. Trimming cost V 4 bases and J 2 bases, with 18 bases left between them. The CDR3 loop spans 16 amino acids. CDR3 nucleotides: TGCGCCAGCAGCCCGAGAGGGCCGGAGCCAAACACTGAAGCTTTCTTT. This gives the protein CASSPRGPEPNTEAFF.

This sequence joins TRBV14 and TRBJ2-7; no clear D. V dropped 1 base and J dropped 4 bases, with 5 bases sitting between them. Germline V gives CDR1 SGHDN, CDR2 FVKESK. The CDR3 extends over 12 amino acids. This CDR3 reads CASSQAGYEQYF. The CDR3 DNA reads TGTGCCAGCAGCCAAGCAGGTTACGAGCAGTACTTC. Using reference TRBV14 and TRBJ2-7 for the parts outside the CDR3, the full variable domain is EAGVTQFPSHSVIEKGQTVTLRCDPISGHDNLYWYRRVMGKEIKFLLHFVKESKQDESGMPNNRFLAERTGGTYSTLKVQPAELEDSGVYFCASSQAGYEQYFGPGTRLTVT.

The chain recombines TRBV6-5 with TRBJ1-3; D is uncertain. The V gene lost 6 bases and the J gene lost 0 bases, with 12 bases spanning the gap. Germline CDR1 reads MNHEY; CDR2 reads SVGAGI. The CDR3 has 15 amino acids. As DNA, the CDR3 is TGTGCCAGCAGGTCGCCGACAAGCTCTGGAAACACCATATATTTT. Encoded protein: CASRSPTSSGNTIYF.

The chain uses TRBV27 and TRBJ1-2, with a tentative D call TRBD1 (5 bases). Deletions cut 6 bases from V and 4 bases from J, with 12 bases between. CDR3 length: 13 amino acids. Looked up from germline, CDR1 is MNHEY and CDR2 is SMNVEV (reference sequence). CDR3 in DNA: TGTGCCAGCAGCGCCACAGGAACCTATGGCTACACCTTC. It translates to CASSATGTYGYTF.

V usage is TRBV4-3 and J usage is TRBJ1-2; a possible D gene is TRBD1 (5 bases). The CDR3 sequence is 16 residues long. CDR1 and CDR2 from the germline V gene are LGHNA and YSLEER. Trimming removed 0 bases from V and 4 bases from J, with 15 bases in between. The CDR3 DNA follows: TGCGCCAGCAGCCAAGATCTCGGGGGTTCACGCTATGGCTACACCTTC. Its translation: CASSQDLGGSRYGYTF.

This clone was recorded a few times. This sequence joins TRBV7-9 and TRBJ1-6; perhaps TRBD1 as D (6 bases). This CDR3 region has 13 residues. CDR1 is SEHNR and CDR2 is FQNEAQ in the germline V gene (reference sequence). V lost 3 bases and J lost 11, with 11 bases in between. The DNA for the CDR3 is TGTGCCAGCAGCTTTGAAACAGGGACACCCCTCCACTTT. Its translation is CASSFETGTPLHF.

This chain uses TRBV10-3 with TRBJ2-5, with 7 bases aligning to TRBD2. The CDR3 sequence is 15 residues long. Looked up from germline, CDR1 is ENHRY and CDR2 is SYGVKD. The junction had 3 bases not matched to a gene; V was cut back by 1 base and J by 1 base. The CDR3 reads CAISEWEGPQETQYF. The CDR3 DNA sequence: TGTGCCATCAGTGAGTGGGAGGGACCCCAAGAGACCCAGTACTTC.

This clone showed up just a few times. V is TRBV4-2 and J is TRBJ1-5; D might be TRBD1 (6 bases). The CDR3 totals 13 residues. Germline lookup yields CDR1 LGHNA and CDR2 YNFKEQ. V lost 5 bases, J lost 7 bases, and 12 bases lay in between. CDR3 nucleotides: TGTGCCAGCAGCGAAGGGGGGGGCCAGCCCCAGCATTTT. Protein sequence: CASSEGGGQPQHF.

This chain links TRBV19 with TRBJ2-7; 11 nucleotides align to TRBD2. Germline V gene lookup returns CDR1 LNHDA and CDR2 SQIVND (reference sequence). Trimming took 11 bases from V and 5 from J; bases not matched to a gene: 5. This CDR3 spans 12 amino acids. CDR3 region: CAVEGLADEQYF. For the CDR3, the DNA is TGTGCCGTGGAGGGACTAGCGGACGAGCAGTACTTC.